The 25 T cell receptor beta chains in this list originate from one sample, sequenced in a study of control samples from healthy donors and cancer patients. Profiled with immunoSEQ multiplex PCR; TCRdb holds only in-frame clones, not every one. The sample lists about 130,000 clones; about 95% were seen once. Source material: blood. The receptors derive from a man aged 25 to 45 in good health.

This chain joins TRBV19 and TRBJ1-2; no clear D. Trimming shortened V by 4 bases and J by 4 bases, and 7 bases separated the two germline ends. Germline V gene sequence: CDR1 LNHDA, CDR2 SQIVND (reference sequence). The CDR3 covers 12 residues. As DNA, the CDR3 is TGTGCCAGTAGTAGCGACTCCTATGGCTACACCTTC. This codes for CASSSDSYGYTF.

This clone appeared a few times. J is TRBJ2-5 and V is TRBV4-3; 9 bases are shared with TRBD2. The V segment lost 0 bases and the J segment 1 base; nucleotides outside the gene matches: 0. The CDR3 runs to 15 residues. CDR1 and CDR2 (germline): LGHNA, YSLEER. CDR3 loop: CASSQERGGQETQYF. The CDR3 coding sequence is TGCGCCAGCAGCCAAGAGCGGGGGGGCCAAGAGACCCAGTACTTC.

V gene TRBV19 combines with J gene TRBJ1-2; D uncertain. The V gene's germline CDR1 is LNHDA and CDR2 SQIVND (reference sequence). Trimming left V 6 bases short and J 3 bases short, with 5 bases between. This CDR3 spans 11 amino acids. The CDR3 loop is CASRGHYGYTF. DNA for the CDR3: TGTGCCAGTAGAGGGCACTATGGCTACACCTTC.

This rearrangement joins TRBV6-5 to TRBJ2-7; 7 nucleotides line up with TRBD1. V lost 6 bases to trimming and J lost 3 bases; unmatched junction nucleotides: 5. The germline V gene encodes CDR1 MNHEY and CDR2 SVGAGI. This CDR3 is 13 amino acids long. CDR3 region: CASRQTGDYEQYF. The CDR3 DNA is TGTGCCAGCAGGCAAACAGGGGACTACGAGCAGTACTTC.

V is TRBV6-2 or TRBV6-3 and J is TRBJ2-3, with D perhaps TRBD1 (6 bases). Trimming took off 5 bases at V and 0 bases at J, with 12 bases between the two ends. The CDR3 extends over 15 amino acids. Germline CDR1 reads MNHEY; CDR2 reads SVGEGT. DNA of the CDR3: TGTGCCAGCAGTGGCGGACAGCTTAGCACAGATACGCAGTATTTT. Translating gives CASSGGQLSTDTQYF.

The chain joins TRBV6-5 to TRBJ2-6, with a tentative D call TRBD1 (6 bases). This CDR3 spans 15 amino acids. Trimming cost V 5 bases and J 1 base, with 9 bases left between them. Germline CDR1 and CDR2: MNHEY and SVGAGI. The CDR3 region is CASSTDRSGANVLTF. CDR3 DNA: TGTGCCAGCAGTACGGACAGATCTGGGGCCAACGTCCTGACTTTC.

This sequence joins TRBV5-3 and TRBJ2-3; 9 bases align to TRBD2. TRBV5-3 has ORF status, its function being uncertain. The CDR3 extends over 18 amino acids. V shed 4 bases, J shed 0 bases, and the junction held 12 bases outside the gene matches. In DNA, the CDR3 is TGTGCCAGAAGCCCCGGGCTAGCGGGGACTCCTAGCACAGATACGCAGTATTTT. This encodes CARSPGLAGTPSTDTQYF.

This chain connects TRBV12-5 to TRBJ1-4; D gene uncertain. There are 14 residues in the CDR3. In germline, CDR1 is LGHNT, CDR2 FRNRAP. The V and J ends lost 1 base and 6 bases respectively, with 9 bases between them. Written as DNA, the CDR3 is TGTGCTAGTGGTTTGGGGTGGCGGCATGAAAAACTGTTTTTT. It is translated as CASGLGWRHEKLFF.

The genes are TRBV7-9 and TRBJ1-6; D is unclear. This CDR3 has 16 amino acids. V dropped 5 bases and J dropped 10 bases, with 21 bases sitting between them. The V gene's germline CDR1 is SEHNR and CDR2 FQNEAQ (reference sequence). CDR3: CASSLTTLSGVSPLHF. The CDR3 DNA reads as TGTGCCAGCAGCCTCACTACCCTTTCCGGGGTCTCACCCCTCCACTTT.

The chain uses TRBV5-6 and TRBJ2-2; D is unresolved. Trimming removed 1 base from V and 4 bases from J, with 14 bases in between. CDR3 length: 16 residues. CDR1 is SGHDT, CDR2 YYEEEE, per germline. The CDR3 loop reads CASSLFGILGTGELFF. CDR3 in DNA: TGTGCCAGCAGCTTGTTTGGGATTTTGGGCACCGGGGAGCTGTTTTTT.

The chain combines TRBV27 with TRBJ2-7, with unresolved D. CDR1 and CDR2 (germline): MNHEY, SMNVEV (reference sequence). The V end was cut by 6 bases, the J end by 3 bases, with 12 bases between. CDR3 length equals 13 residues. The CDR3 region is CASSLAKGYEQYF. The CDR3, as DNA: TGTGCCAGCAGCCTTGCGAAAGGCTACGAGCAGTACTTC.

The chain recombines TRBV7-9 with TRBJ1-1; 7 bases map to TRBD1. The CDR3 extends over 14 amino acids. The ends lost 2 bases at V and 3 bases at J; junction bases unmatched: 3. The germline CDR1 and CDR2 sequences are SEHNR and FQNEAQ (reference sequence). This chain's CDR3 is CASSLSQGDTEAFF. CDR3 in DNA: TGTGCCAGCAGCTTAAGCCAGGGGGACACTGAAGCTTTCTTT.

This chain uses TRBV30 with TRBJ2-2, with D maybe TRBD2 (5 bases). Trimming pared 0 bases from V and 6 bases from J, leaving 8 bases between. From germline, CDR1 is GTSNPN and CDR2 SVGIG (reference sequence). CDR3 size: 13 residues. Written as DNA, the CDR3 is TGTGCCTGGAGTGTGGAGGCGTCCGGGGAGCTGTTTTTT. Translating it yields CAWSVEASGELFF.

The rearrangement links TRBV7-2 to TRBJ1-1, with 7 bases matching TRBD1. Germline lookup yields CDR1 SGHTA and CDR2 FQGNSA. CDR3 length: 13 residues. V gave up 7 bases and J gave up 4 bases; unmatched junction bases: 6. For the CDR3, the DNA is TGTGCCAGCAATTACAGGGGTTCCACTGAAGCTTTCTTT. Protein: CASNYRGSTEAFF.

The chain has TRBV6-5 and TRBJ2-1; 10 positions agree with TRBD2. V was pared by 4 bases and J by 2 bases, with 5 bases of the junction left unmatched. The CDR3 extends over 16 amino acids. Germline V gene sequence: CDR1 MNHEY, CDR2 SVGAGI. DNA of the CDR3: TGTGCCAGCAGTTCCCCAGCGGGGGGGACCTACAATGAGCAGTTCTTC. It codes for CASSSPAGGTYNEQFF.

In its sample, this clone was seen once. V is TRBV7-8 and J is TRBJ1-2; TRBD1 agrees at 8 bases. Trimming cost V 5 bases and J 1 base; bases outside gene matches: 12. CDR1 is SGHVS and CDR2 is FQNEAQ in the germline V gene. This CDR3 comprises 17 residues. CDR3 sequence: CASSPRTGKNGNYGYTF. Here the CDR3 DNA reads TGTGCCAGCAGCCCCAGGACAGGGAAGAATGGTAACTATGGCTACACCTTC.

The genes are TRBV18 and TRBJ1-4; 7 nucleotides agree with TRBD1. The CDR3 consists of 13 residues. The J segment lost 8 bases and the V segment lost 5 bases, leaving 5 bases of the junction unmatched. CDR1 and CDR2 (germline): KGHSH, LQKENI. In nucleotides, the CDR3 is TGTGCCAGCTCAGCACAACAGGGGGAAAAACTGTTTTTT. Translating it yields CASSAQQGEKLFF.

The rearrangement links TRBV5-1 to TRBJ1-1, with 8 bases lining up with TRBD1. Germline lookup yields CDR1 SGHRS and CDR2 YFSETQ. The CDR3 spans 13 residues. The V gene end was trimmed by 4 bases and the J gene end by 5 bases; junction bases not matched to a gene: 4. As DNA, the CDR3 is TGCGCCAGCAGCATTCAGGGGGCTACTGAAGCTTTCTTT. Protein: CASSIQGATEAFF. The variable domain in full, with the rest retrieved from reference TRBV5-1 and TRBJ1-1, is KAGVTQTPRYLIKTRGQQVTLSCSPISGHRSVSWYQQTPGQGLQFLFEYFSETQRNKGNFPGRFSGRQFSNSRSEMNVSTLELGDSALYLCASSIQGATEAFFGQGTRLTVV.

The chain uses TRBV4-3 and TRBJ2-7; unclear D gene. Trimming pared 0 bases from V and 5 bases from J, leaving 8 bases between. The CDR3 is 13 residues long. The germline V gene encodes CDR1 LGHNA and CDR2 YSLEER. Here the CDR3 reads CASSQERGHEQYF. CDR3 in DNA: TGCGCCAGCAGCCAAGAACGAGGCCACGAGCAGTACTTC.

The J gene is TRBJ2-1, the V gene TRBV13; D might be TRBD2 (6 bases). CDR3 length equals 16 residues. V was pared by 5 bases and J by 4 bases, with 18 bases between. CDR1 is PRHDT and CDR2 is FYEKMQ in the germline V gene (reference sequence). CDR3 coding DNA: TGTGCCAGCAGCGCGGAGGGACGGACGATATACAATGAGCAGTTCTTC. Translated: CASSAEGRTIYNEQFF.

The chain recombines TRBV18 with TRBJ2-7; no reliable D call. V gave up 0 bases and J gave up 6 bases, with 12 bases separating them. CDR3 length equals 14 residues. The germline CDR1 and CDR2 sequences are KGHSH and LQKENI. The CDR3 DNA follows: TGTGCCAGCTCACCACCGGCCCGGGCGTCCGAGCAGTACTTC. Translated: CASSPPARASEQYF.

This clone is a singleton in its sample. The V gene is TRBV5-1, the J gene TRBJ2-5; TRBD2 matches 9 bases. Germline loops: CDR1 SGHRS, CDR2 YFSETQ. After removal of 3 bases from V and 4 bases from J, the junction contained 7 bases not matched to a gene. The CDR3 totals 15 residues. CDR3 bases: TGCGCCAGCAGCTCCTCCAGGGGACTAGCAGAGACCCAGTACTTC. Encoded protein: CASSSSRGLAETQYF.

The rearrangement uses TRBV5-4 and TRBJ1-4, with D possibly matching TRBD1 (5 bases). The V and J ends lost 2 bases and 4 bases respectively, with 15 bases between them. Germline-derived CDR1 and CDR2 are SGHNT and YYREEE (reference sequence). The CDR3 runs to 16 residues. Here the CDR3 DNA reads TGTGCCAGCAGCTTTCAGGGTATTTGGGGTAATGAAAAACTGTTTTTT. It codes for CASSFQGIWGNEKLFF.

In DNA, the CDR3 is TGTGCCAGCAGTTCATCCTACAGGTATTCCTACGAGCAGTACTTC. This encodes CASSSSYRYSYEQYF. V and J are TRBV28 and TRBJ2-7, with D possibly TRBD1 on 5 matching bases. The germline V and J ends were trimmed by 4 bases and 1 base, with 14 bases remaining between them. Per the germline V gene, CDR1 is MDHEN and CDR2 is SYDVKM. This CDR3 has 15 amino acids. Using reference TRBV28 and TRBJ2-7 for the parts outside the CDR3, the full variable domain is DVKVTQSSRYLVKRTGEKVFLECVQDMDHENMFWYRQDPGLGLRLIYFSYDVKMKEKGDIPEGYSVSREKKERFSLILESASTNQTSMYLCASSSSYRYSYEQYFGPGTRLTVT.

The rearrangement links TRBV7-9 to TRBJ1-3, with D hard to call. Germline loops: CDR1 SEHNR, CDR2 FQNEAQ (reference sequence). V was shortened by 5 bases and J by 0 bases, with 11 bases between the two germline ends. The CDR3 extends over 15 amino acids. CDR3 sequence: CASSAGLNSGNTIYF. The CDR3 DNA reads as TGTGCCAGCAGCGCAGGACTGAACTCTGGAAACACCATATATTTT. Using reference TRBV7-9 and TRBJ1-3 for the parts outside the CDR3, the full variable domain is DTGVSQNPRHKITKRGQNVTFRCDPISEHNRLYWYRQTLGQGPEFLTYFQNEAQLEKSRLLSDRFSAERPKGSFSTLEIQRTEQGDSAMYLCASSAGLNSGNTIYFGEGSWLTVV.